One sample yielded the 30 T cell receptor beta chains listed below, sequenced in a study of a mutant IDH1 vaccine in newly diagnosed glioma listed by TCRdb under 2021. The method behind the library was the immunoSEQ multiplex PCR assay. Sourced from immuneACCESS, this table was stored by TCRdb with only in-frame sequences that have V and J called. A share of the clones is absent; for the studies checked, an unresolved V gene accounts for under half, and the remainder has no known explanation. The sample includes approximately 24,000 clones, with over 75% observed a single time. About 8.2% of the sample is in the top ten clones. In the paper's terms, the time point label means: week 11, during vaccination. Each vaccine dose was 300 ug of a 20-mer mutant IDH1 peptide in Montanide, given subcutaneously with topical imiquimod. These receptors lack a known antigen. The starting material was PBMCs, obtained from a glioma patient whose treatment included an IDH1 peptide vaccine. These TCRs come from a woman between 18 and 29 years old with glioma.

The CDR3, as DNA: TGTGCCTGGAGTCCCGACAGGCCCTCTGGGGCCAACGTCCTGACTTTC. Translating gives CAWSPDRPSGANVLTF. The gene calls are TRBV30 and TRBJ2-6, with D tentatively TRBD1 (6 bases). Germline CDR1 reads GTSNPN; CDR2 reads SVGIG (reference sequence). V was trimmed by 2 bases and J by 0 bases, leaving 11 bases between them. This CDR3 is 16 amino acids long.

The chain links TRBV7-8 to TRBJ1-5; D not certain. From germline, CDR1 is SGHVS and CDR2 FQNEAQ. Trimming shortened V by 3 bases and J by 7 bases, and 10 bases separated the two germline ends. This CDR3 region has 13 residues. CDR3 bases: TGTGCCAGCAGCTTCGGCGGAGTACAGCCCCAGCATTTT. Translated, it gives CASSFGGVQPQHF.

The chain employs TRBV10-3 and TRBJ2-1; the match to TRBD2 covers 16 bases. Germline values: CDR1 ENHRY, CDR2 SYGVKD. The CDR3 sequence is 16 residues long. V shed 4 bases, J shed 7 bases, and the junction held 4 bases outside the gene matches. The CDR3 here is CAISAGLAGGQNEQFF. The CDR3 coding sequence is TGTGCCATCAGTGCGGGACTAGCGGGAGGGCAAAATGAGCAGTTCTTC.

V usage is TRBV5-1 and J usage is TRBJ1-1; 8 nucleotides agree with TRBD1. The CDR3 is made up of 15 amino acids. From germline, CDR1 is SGHRS and CDR2 YFSETQ. V was clipped by 0 bases and J by 4 bases; unmatched bases: 5. CDR3 sequence: CASSLGQGSRTEAFF. In DNA form, the CDR3 reads TGCGCCAGCAGCTTGGGACAGGGGAGCCGCACTGAAGCTTTCTTT.

This clone was observed a single time. The chain carries TRBV16 and TRBJ2-3; D remains unclear. V was trimmed by 3 bases and J by 2 bases, leaving 12 bases between them. Germline V gene sequence: CDR1 KGHSY, CDR2 FQNENV. The CDR3 spans 15 residues. DNA for the CDR3: TGTGCCAGCAGCCATAGTAAGGGAATCACAGATACGCAGTATTTT. It translates to CASSHSKGITDTQYF.

V usage is TRBV6-1 and J usage is TRBJ1-2; D is ambiguous. Germline V gene lookup returns CDR1 MNHNS and CDR2 SASEGT. This CDR3 spans 18 amino acids. Trimming left V 1 base short and J 4 bases short, with 22 bases between. CDR3 amino acids: CASSEGSTYILFSYGYTF. The CDR3, as DNA: TGTGCCAGCAGTGAAGGTTCGACATATATCTTATTTTCCTATGGCTACACCTTC.

V is TRBV6-4 and J is TRBJ1-2, with D unresolved. CDR3 length: 13 amino acids. Between the trimmed V and J ends, which lost 6 bases and 4 bases, there was a span of 12 bases. CDR1 and CDR2 from the germline V gene are MRHNA and SNTAGT. This chain's CDR3 is CASRSSAPYGYTF. As DNA, the CDR3 is TGTGCCAGCAGGAGCAGCGCTCCCTATGGCTACACCTTC.

This clone was recorded a few times. This chain uses TRBV9 with TRBJ2-2; D is unclear. Looked up from germline, CDR1 is SGDLS and CDR2 is YYNGEE. The CDR3 has 14 residues. V lost 5 bases and J lost 3, with 11 bases in between. CDR3 nucleotide sequence: TGTGCCAGCAGTGTACTGGGCTACACCGGGGAGCTGTTTTTT. This translates into CASSVLGYTGELFF.

The V and J genes are TRBV6-6 and TRBJ2-2; a possible D gene is TRBD2 (5 bases). CDR3 size: 13 residues. Looked up from germline, CDR1 is MNHNY and CDR2 is SVGAGI (reference sequence). The V gene lost 5 bases and the J gene lost 6 bases, with 10 bases spanning the gap. The CDR3, as DNA: TGTGCCAGCAGTAACGGGGTGTCCGGGGAGCTGTTTTTT. Its protein product is CASSNGVSGELFF.

Of note for this clone: At the DNA level, this CDR3 is encoded by other sequences in the same sample as well. V gene TRBV19 combines with J gene TRBJ1-2, with 7 bases aligning to TRBD1. Germline values: CDR1 LNHDA, CDR2 SQIVND (reference sequence). The CDR3 sequence is 13 residues long. V dropped 5 bases and J dropped 3; count of bases not matched to a gene: 3. The CDR3 DNA reads TGTGCCAGTAGTCTTCAGGGGGACTATGGCTACACCTTC. Amino acid sequence: CASSLQGDYGYTF.

This chain joins TRBV29-1 and TRBJ2-7, with D possibly being TRBD2 (6 bases). This CDR3 has 12 amino acids. Germline V CDR1 and CDR2: SQVTM, ANQGSEA. Between the trimmed V and J ends, which lost 4 bases and 4 bases, there was a span of 11 bases. The CDR3 DNA is TGCAGCGTTGCGGGAGATAATTACGAGCAGTACTTC. It codes for CSVAGDNYEQYF.

The chain recombines TRBV14 with TRBJ1-2, with a tentative D call TRBD1 (5 bases). The CDR3 length is 13 residues. V lost 3 bases and J 2 bases, leaving 7 bases between the germline ends. Germline values: CDR1 SGHDN, CDR2 FVKESK. The CDR3, as DNA: TGTGCCAGCAGCCACAGGGTCAACTATGGCTACACCTTC. Amino acids: CASSHRVNYGYTF.

This clone showed up just once. The chain combines TRBV4-2 with TRBJ2-1; 10 bases agree with TRBD1. There are 17 residues in the CDR3. After removal of 0 bases from V and 2 bases from J, the junction contained 4 bases not matched to a gene. The germline CDR1 and CDR2 sequences are LGHNA and YNFKEQ. CDR3 in DNA: TGTGCCAGCAGCCAAGATCCCGGGACAGGGGCCTACAATGAGCAGTTCTTC. Its translation is CASSQDPGTGAYNEQFF.

This sequence joins TRBV4-2 and TRBJ2-1; 7 bases agree with TRBD2. Germline trimming cut 7 bases from V and 6 bases from J; bases unmatched to any gene: 6. This CDR3 is built from 13 residues. CDR1 LGHNA and CDR2 YNFKEQ come from the germline V gene. The chain's CDR3 is CASNKGEGNEQFF. The CDR3 region has the DNA TGTGCCAGCAATAAAGGGGAGGGCAATGAGCAGTTCTTC.

The sample holds a few counts of this clone. The V gene is TRBV19, the J gene TRBJ1-5; tentatively, D is TRBD1 (6 bases). CDR3 length: 15 amino acids. In germline, CDR1 is LNHDA, CDR2 SQIVND (reference sequence). V was trimmed by 7 bases and J by 2 bases, leaving 15 bases between them. The CDR3 nucleotides are TGTGCCAGTACGGATGGGGGCGCCGGCAATCAGCCCCAGCATTTT. This gives the protein CASTDGGAGNQPQHF. Complete variable domain (other parts from reference TRBV19 and TRBJ1-5): DGGITQSPKYLFRKEGQNVTLSCEQNLNHDAMYWYRQDPGQGLRLIYYSQIVNDFQKGDIAEGYSVSREKKESFPLTVTSAQKNPTAFYLCASTDGGAGNQPQHFGDGTRLSIL.

The chain couples TRBV6-4 to TRBJ2-6; possible D gene TRBD1, 6 bases. The CDR3 has 15 residues. From germline, CDR1 is MRHNA and CDR2 SNTAGT. The V end was cut by 0 bases, the J end by 3 bases, with 6 bases between. The CDR3: CASSDSTGGANVLTF. The CDR3 bases are TGTGCCAGCAGTGACTCGACAGGTGGGGCCAACGTCCTGACTTTC.

The CDR3 sequence is CSVGEAGFLRIEQYF. DNA for the CDR3: TGCAGCGTTGGAGAGGCCGGTTTTCTCCGTATCGAGCAGTACTTC. V and J are TRBV29-1 and TRBJ2-7; D call uncertain. Germline CDR1 SQVTM, CDR2 ANQGSEA. Trimming took 4 bases from V and 6 from J, leaving 22 bases between them. The CDR3 has 15 residues.

Here the CDR3 reads CASSLSADYGYTF. As DNA, the CDR3 is TGTGCCAGCAGCTTATCTGCTGACTATGGCTACACCTTC. The rearrangement joins TRBV7-9 to TRBJ1-2, with D unresolved. The CDR3 spans 13 residues. Germline assignment: CDR1 SEHNR and CDR2 FQNEAQ (reference sequence). The V end lost 2 bases, the J end lost 3 bases, and 7 bases lay between the germline ends.

The rearrangement uses TRBV5-1 and TRBJ2-7, with D perhaps TRBD2 (6 bases). With 2 bases removed from V and 3 bases from J, the gap between germline ends came to 12 bases. There are 14 residues in the CDR3. Germline CDR1 reads SGHRS; CDR2 reads YFSETQ. In nucleotides, the CDR3 is TGCGCCAGCAGCTTTGGGGGGTCCAGCTACGAGCAGTACTTC. It encodes CASSFGGSSYEQYF.

This sequence joins TRBV30 and TRBJ1-1; D is undetermined. Germline assignment: CDR1 GTSNPN and CDR2 SVGIG (reference sequence). The CDR3 runs 14 residues. Trimming removed 2 bases from V and 2 bases from J, with 12 bases in between. The CDR3 loop reads CAWSWSNSNTEAFF. Here the CDR3 DNA reads TGTGCCTGGAGTTGGAGTAACAGCAACACTGAAGCTTTCTTT.

The genes are TRBV5-1 and TRBJ2-7, with 7 bases matching TRBD1. From germline, CDR1 is SGHRS and CDR2 YFSETQ. This CDR3 region has 15 residues. Trimming took 4 bases from V and 1 from J; bases not matched to a gene: 8. The CDR3 DNA reads as TGCGCCAGCAGCGAGGGGACAGTTTCGTCCTACGAGCAGTACTTC. Protein product: CASSEGTVSSYEQYF.

V is TRBV7-2 and J is TRBJ2-7; 11 bases are shared with TRBD2. The CDR3 totals 16 residues. The germline gives CDR1 SGHTA, CDR2 FQGNSA. Unmatched junction bases numbered 9, after V lost 5 bases and J lost 3 bases. The CDR3 DNA sequence: TGTGCCAGCAGCCCGGTGGTGACTAGCGGGAACTACGAGCAGTACTTC. This codes for CASSPVVTSGNYEQYF.

This clone appeared once. The genes are TRBV5-6 and TRBJ2-3; TRBD2 agrees at 10 bases. The CDR3 contains 15 residues. The V and J ends lost 5 bases and 2 bases, in that order; junction bases with no gene match: 5. Germline assignment: CDR1 SGHDT and CDR2 YYEEEE. The CDR3: CASSLSGRDTDTQYF. The CDR3 nucleotides read TGTGCCAGCAGTTTGAGCGGGAGGGACACAGATACGCAGTATTTT.

The CDR3 here is CASSSRQGRTDTQYF. CDR3 nucleotide sequence: TGTGCCAGCAGTTCCCGCCAGGGTCGTACAGATACGCAGTATTTT. The chain recombines TRBV5-6 with TRBJ2-3; D possibly corresponds to TRBD1 (5 bases). CDR3 length: 15 residues. V lost 5 bases and J lost 3, with 16 bases in between. CDR1 SGHDT and CDR2 YYEEEE come from the germline V gene. Using reference TRBV5-6 and TRBJ2-3 for the parts outside the CDR3, the full variable domain is DAGVTQSPTHLIKTRGQQVTLRCSPKSGHDTVSWYQQALGQGPQFIFQYYEEEERQRGNFPDRFSGHQFPNYSSELNVNALLLGDSALYLCASSSRQGRTDTQYFGPGTRLTVL.

This rearrangement joins TRBV5-6 to TRBJ1-5; D may be TRBD1 (5 bases). Trimming took 4 bases from V and 5 from J, leaving 10 bases between them. CDR1 is SGHDT and CDR2 is YYEEEE in the germline V gene. The CDR3 is made up of 13 amino acids. CDR3 loop: CASSRQHYQPQHF. As DNA, the CDR3 is TGTGCCAGCAGCCGACAGCACTATCAGCCCCAGCATTTT.

The rearrangement uses TRBV19 and TRBJ1-2; no firm D call. This CDR3 has 12 residues. The V end was cut by 5 bases, the J end by 7 bases, with 11 bases between. Germline lookup yields CDR1 LNHDA and CDR2 SQIVND (reference sequence). CDR3 amino acids: CASSQSPVGYTF. CDR3 nucleotide sequence: TGTGCCAGTAGTCAAAGTCCCGTTGGCTACACCTTC.

The chain is built from TRBV6-1 and TRBJ2-5; perhaps TRBD1 as D (5 bases). The V and J ends lost 1 base and 6 bases respectively, with 12 bases between them. Looked up from germline, CDR1 is MNHNS and CDR2 is SASEGT. The CDR3 has 14 amino acids. In nucleotides, the CDR3 is TGTGCCAGCAGTGAAGACAGGAGCTCCAAGACCCAGTACTTC. It codes for CASSEDRSSKTQYF.

Concerning this clone itself: Sequence at one end of the junction differs from germline and may be a read error. The chain carries TRBV7-7 and TRBJ2-5, with 9 nucleotides matching TRBD1. The CDR3 is 14 amino acids. CDR1 is SSHAT, CDR2 FNYEAQ, per germline (reference sequence). The CDR3 is CASSHGTGTGTQYF. In DNA, the CDR3 is TGTGCTAGCAGCCACGGGACAGGGACGGGGACCCAGTACTTC.

The chain is built from TRBV6-4 and TRBJ1-1; no firm D call. Trimming pared 4 bases from V and 2 bases from J, leaving 8 bases between. CDR3 length: 13 residues. The germline CDR1 and CDR2 sequences are MRHNA and SNTAGT. The CDR3 protein is CASSAGSNTEAFF. The CDR3, as DNA: TGTGCCAGCAGTGCCGGCAGCAACACTGAAGCTTTCTTT.

The V gene is TRBV5-1, the J gene TRBJ2-3, with 11 bases lining up with TRBD2. Germline assignment: CDR1 SGHRS and CDR2 YFSETQ. The trim removed 3 bases at V and 1 base at J, leaving 16 bases unmatched. The CDR3 has 20 amino acids. CDR3 sequence (DNA): TGCGCCAGCAGCTCTGGGTTATCCCCTTCACTAGCGGGGGGCACAGATACGCAGTATTTT. Its protein is CASSSGLSPSLAGGTDTQYF.